The rows below give T cell receptor beta chains drawn from one sample of a study of shared clonotypes between healthy human individuals. Assay: immunoSEQ multiplex PCR; the TCRdb copy retains only in-frame clones and omits some. The sample gives about 680,000 clones, roughly 78% of which show up once; about 1.8% is in the top ten. The specimen was memory CD4+ T cells sorted from blood. These receptors originate from a woman aged 25-40 years in good health. Both conserved end residues are part of each CDR3. Each record gives: D gene, V gene, J gene, clone size, CDR3 protein, CDR3 DNA. D genes are given only for firm matches. Clone size is not always given. Where it is, it says once, few, many or a class for expanded clones.

D gene: -; V gene: TRBV18; J gene: TRBJ2-7; clone size: -; CDR3 protein: CASSPGTAHEQYF; CDR3 DNA: TGTGCCAGCTCACCCGGGACGGCCCACGAGCAGTACTTC
D gene: TRBD2; V gene: TRBV6-1; J gene: TRBJ2-7; clone size: -; CDR3 protein: CASSGQTSGPYEQYF; CDR3 DNA: TGTGCCAGCAGTGGCCAGACTAGCGGTCCCTACGAGCAGTACTTC
D gene: -; V gene: TRBV7-9; J gene: TRBJ2-6; clone size: -; CDR3 protein: CASSPPGADVLTF; CDR3 DNA: TGTGCCAGCAGCCCCCCCGGGGCGGACGTCCTGACTTTC
D gene: -; V gene: TRBV5-1; J gene: TRBJ1-1; clone size: -; CDR3 protein: CASSLVPNTEAFF; CDR3 DNA: TGCGCCAGCAGCTTGGTACCAAACACTGAAGCTTTCTTT
D gene: TRBD1; V gene: TRBV27; J gene: TRBJ1-2; clone size: -; CDR3 protein: CASSLNRGRDGYTF; CDR3 DNA: TGTGCCAGCAGTTTAAACAGGGGCAGAGATGGCTACACCTTC
D gene: -; V gene: TRBV10-3; J gene: TRBJ2-7; clone size: -; CDR3 protein: CAISVLGYEQYF; CDR3 DNA: TGTGCCATCAGTGTGTTGGGCTACGAGCAGTACTTC
D gene: TRBD1; V gene: TRBV19; J gene: TRBJ1-5; clone size: -; CDR3 protein: CASSTSTGTGKQPQHF; CDR3 DNA: TGTGCCAGTAGTACTTCAACCGGGACAGGGAAGCAGCCCCAGCATTTT
D gene: -; V gene: TRBV14; J gene: TRBJ1-2; clone size: -; CDR3 protein: CASSQDRFNYGYTF; CDR3 DNA: TGTGCCAGCAGCCAAGATAGGTTTAACTATGGCTACACCTTC
D gene: -; V gene: TRBV6-1; J gene: TRBJ1-3; clone size: once; CDR3 protein: CASRPQVSSGNTIYF; CDR3 DNA: TGTGCCAGCAGACCACAGGTCTCATCTGGAAACACCATATATTTT
D gene: -; V gene: TRBV19; J gene: TRBJ2-7; clone size: -; CDR3 protein: CASSYRTELAGEQYF; CDR3 DNA: TGTGCCAGTAGTTACAGGACAGAGTTAGCCGGCGAGCAGTACTTC
D gene: TRBD1; V gene: TRBV7-9; J gene: TRBJ1-2; clone size: -; CDR3 protein: CASSPPPGQPTGSYGYTF; CDR3 DNA: TGTGCCAGCAGCCCCCCCCCGGGACAGCCAACGGGAAGCTATGGCTACACCTTC
D gene: TRBD2; V gene: TRBV11-2; J gene: TRBJ2-2; clone size: once; CDR3 protein: CASSPGGGRATNTGELFF; CDR3 DNA: TGTGCCAGCAGCCCGGGCGGCGGGAGGGCGACGAACACCGGGGAGCTGTTTTTT
D gene: -; V gene: TRBV4-1; J gene: TRBJ2-1; clone size: -; CDR3 protein: CASSQVMDTFGRSNEQFF; CDR3 DNA: TGCGCCAGCAGCCAAGTTATGGATACGTTTGGTCGTAGCAATGAGCAGTTCTTC
D gene: -; V gene: TRBV6-1; J gene: TRBJ1-1; clone size: -; CDR3 protein: CASSWEGNTEAFF; CDR3 DNA: TGTGCCAGCAGTTGGGAGGGGAACACTGAAGCTTTCTTT
D gene: -; V gene: TRBV28; J gene: TRBJ1-4; clone size: -; CDR3 protein: CASSTPGEGGEKLFF; CDR3 DNA: TGTGCCAGCAGTACACCGGGAGAAGGCGGTGAAAAACTGTTTTTT
D gene: -; V gene: TRBV28; J gene: TRBJ1-1; clone size: few; CDR3 protein: CASSHARAGVVNTEAFF; CDR3 DNA: TGTGCCAGCAGTCATGCGCGGGCAGGGGTCGTGAACACTGAAGCTTTCTTT
D gene: -; V gene: TRBV19; J gene: TRBJ1-5; clone size: few; CDR3 protein: CASSIPRSNQPQHF; CDR3 DNA: TGTGCCAGTAGTATCCCTCGAAGCAATCAGCCCCAGCATTTT
D gene: -; V gene: TRBV19; J gene: TRBJ2-7; clone size: few; CDR3 protein: CASSIAGTEQYF; CDR3 DNA: TGTGCCAGTAGTATAGCCGGGACAGAGCAGTACTTC
D gene: -; V gene: TRBV28; J gene: TRBJ2-3; clone size: -; CDR3 protein: CASSLGGSTDTQYF; CDR3 DNA: TGTGCCAGCAGTTTAGGGGGTAGCACAGATACGCAGTATTTT
D gene: -; V gene: TRBV19; J gene: TRBJ1-2; clone size: -; CDR3 protein: CASNPREYYGYTF; CDR3 DNA: TGTGCCAGTAACCCAAGGGAATACTATGGCTACACCTTC
D gene: -; V gene: TRBV6-1; J gene: TRBJ1-4; clone size: -; CDR3 protein: CATHRGANEKLFF; CDR3 DNA: TGTGCCACCCACCGTGGAGCTAATGAAAAACTGTTTTTT
D gene: -; V gene: TRBV19; J gene: TRBJ2-5; clone size: -; CDR3 protein: CASGPSLRGVTQYF; CDR3 DNA: TGTGCCAGTGGACCCAGCTTAAGGGGAGTGACCCAGTACTTC
D gene: -; V gene: TRBV15; J gene: TRBJ1-5; clone size: -; CDR3 protein: CATSTPRKAGEPQHF; CDR3 DNA: TGTGCCACCAGCACCCCTCGCAAGGCCGGGGAGCCCCAGCATTTT
D gene: -; V gene: TRBV5-4; J gene: TRBJ1-2; clone size: -; CDR3 protein: CASSLVGHNGYTF; CDR3 DNA: TGTGCCAGCAGCTTGGTCGGACATAATGGCTACACCTTC
D gene: -; V gene: TRBV19; J gene: TRBJ1-1; clone size: -; CDR3 protein: CASRDPNTEAFF; CDR3 DNA: TGTGCCAGTAGAGACCCGAACACTGAAGCTTTCTTT
D gene: TRBD2; V gene: TRBV28; J gene: TRBJ2-1; clone size: -; CDR3 protein: CASSLGGLAGANEQFF; CDR3 DNA: TGTGCCAGCAGTTTAGGGGGGCTAGCGGGAGCCAATGAGCAGTTCTTC
D gene: TRBD2; V gene: TRBV6-1; J gene: TRBJ2-1; clone size: -; CDR3 protein: CASSDGTSGSPYNEQFF; CDR3 DNA: TGTGCCAGCAGTGACGGGACTAGCGGGAGCCCCTACAATGAGCAGTTCTTC
D gene: TRBD2; V gene: TRBV27; J gene: TRBJ2-5; clone size: few; CDR3 protein: CASSPRGSIETQYF; CDR3 DNA: TGTGCCAGCAGTCCTCGCGGGAGTATCGAGACCCAGTACTTC
D gene: TRBD1; V gene: TRBV5-1; J gene: TRBJ2-6; clone size: -; CDR3 protein: CASSLRTGGAGGANVLTF; CDR3 DNA: TGCGCCAGCAGCCTACGGACAGGGGGCGCGGGAGGGGCCAACGTCCTGACTTTC
D gene: -; V gene: TRBV6-6; J gene: TRBJ2-7; clone size: -; CDR3 protein: CASRDTSWGLSYEQYF; CDR3 DNA: TGTGCCAGCAGGGACACTAGCTGGGGATTGTCCTACGAGCAGTACTTC
D gene: -; V gene: TRBV28; J gene: TRBJ2-7; clone size: -; CDR3 protein: CASLTTAGSYEQYF; CDR3 DNA: TGTGCCAGCCTGACGACGGCAGGGTCGTACGAGCAGTACTTC
D gene: TRBD2; V gene: TRBV19; J gene: TRBJ2-7; clone size: once; CDR3 protein: CASSILAGRYEQYF; CDR3 DNA: TGTGCCAGTAGTATTCTAGCGGGACGCTACGAGCAGTACTTC
D gene: -; V gene: TRBV19; J gene: TRBJ1-5; clone size: -; CDR3 protein: CASSRGSGNQPQHF; CDR3 DNA: TGTGCCAGTAGCAGGGGAAGCGGCAATCAGCCCCAGCATTTT
D gene: TRBD2; V gene: TRBV9; J gene: TRBJ2-1; clone size: few; CDR3 protein: CASSKWTSRDEQFF; CDR3 DNA: TGTGCCAGCAGCAAATGGACTAGCAGGGATGAGCAGTTCTTC
D gene: -; V gene: TRBV28; J gene: TRBJ1-5; clone size: -; CDR3 protein: CASSRTTQPQHF; CDR3 DNA: TGTGCCAGCAGCCGGACCACGCAGCCCCAGCATTTT
D gene: -; V gene: TRBV28; J gene: TRBJ1-1; clone size: -; CDR3 protein: CASSPRRNMNTEAFF; CDR3 DNA: TGTGCCAGCAGTCCGCGAAGGAACATGAACACTGAAGCTTTCTTT
D gene: TRBD2; V gene: TRBV30; J gene: TRBJ2-1; clone size: few; CDR3 protein: CAWRREDGYEQFF; CDR3 DNA: TGTGCCTGGAGGCGGGAGGATGGTTATGAGCAGTTCTTC
D gene: TRBD2; V gene: TRBV4-1; J gene: TRBJ2-5; clone size: -; CDR3 protein: CASSPLGGASGRGETQYF; CDR3 DNA: TGCGCCAGCAGCCCCCTGGGAGGGGCTAGCGGGAGGGGGGAGACCCAGTACTTC
D gene: -; V gene: TRBV6-5; J gene: TRBJ2-3; clone size: once; CDR3 protein: CASRKLYYTDTQYF; CDR3 DNA: TGTGCCAGCAGGAAACTTTATTACACAGATACGCAGTATTTT
D gene: TRBD1; V gene: TRBV2; J gene: TRBJ2-5; clone size: -; CDR3 protein: CASSEGGTGGETQYF; CDR3 DNA: TGTGCCAGCAGTGAAGGGGGGACAGGGGGAGAGACCCAGTACTTC
D gene: -; V gene: TRBV28; J gene: TRBJ2-1; clone size: -; CDR3 protein: CASGRNNEQFF; CDR3 DNA: TGTGCCAGCGGTCGGAACAATGAGCAGTTCTTC
D gene: TRBD1; V gene: TRBV28; J gene: TRBJ2-1; clone size: -; CDR3 protein: CASTALGTGDNEQFF; CDR3 DNA: TGTGCCAGCACCGCATTAGGGACAGGGGACAATGAGCAGTTCTTC
D gene: TRBD2; V gene: TRBV27; J gene: TRBJ2-3; clone size: -; CDR3 protein: CASSFGLAGIDTQYF; CDR3 DNA: TGTGCCAGCAGTTTTGGACTAGCGGGGATAGATACGCAGTATTTT
D gene: TRBD1; V gene: TRBV7-3; J gene: TRBJ1-1; clone size: few; CDR3 protein: CASSRGTGRTEAFF; CDR3 DNA: TGTGCCAGCAGCCGAGGGACAGGGAGAACTGAAGCTTTCTTT
D gene: TRBD1; V gene: TRBV7-9; J gene: TRBJ2-1; clone size: -; CDR3 protein: CASSLDDRGVSHEQFF; CDR3 DNA: TGTGCCAGCAGCTTAGACGACAGGGGGGTGTCCCATGAGCAGTTCTTC
D gene: -; V gene: TRBV5-4; J gene: TRBJ2-7; clone size: -; CDR3 protein: CASSSRDFEQYF; CDR3 DNA: TGTGCCAGCAGCTCCCGGGACTTCGAGCAGTACTTC
D gene: TRBD2; V gene: TRBV7-6; J gene: TRBJ2-7; clone size: -; CDR3 protein: CASARTSYEQYF; CDR3 DNA: TGTGCCAGCGCGAGGACTAGCTACGAGCAGTACTTC
D gene: -; V gene: TRBV5-1; J gene: TRBJ1-3; clone size: -; CDR3 protein: CASSFGVQGNTIYF; CDR3 DNA: TGCGCCAGCAGCTTCGGGGTGCAAGGAAACACCATATATTTT
D gene: TRBD1; V gene: TRBV10-1; J gene: TRBJ1-5; clone size: -; CDR3 protein: CASSRTGDQPQHF; CDR3 DNA: TGCGCCAGCAGCCGGACAGGAGATCAGCCCCAGCATTTT
D gene: -; V gene: TRBV5-1; J gene: TRBJ1-1; clone size: -; CDR3 protein: CASSSTPVNTEAFF; CDR3 DNA: TGCGCCAGCAGCTCAACCCCGGTAAACACTGAAGCTTTCTTT
D gene: TRBD1; V gene: TRBV5-1; J gene: TRBJ1-1; clone size: -; CDR3 protein: CASWTGLTHTEAFF; CDR3 DNA: TGCGCCAGTTGGACAGGGTTGACGCACACTGAAGCTTTCTTT
D gene: -; V gene: TRBV14; J gene: TRBJ2-1; clone size: -; CDR3 protein: CASSQVSGSYNEQFF; CDR3 DNA: TGTGCCAGCAGCCAAGTGAGTGGGAGTTACAATGAGCAGTTCTTC
D gene: -; V gene: TRBV5-4; J gene: TRBJ1-1; clone size: -; CDR3 protein: CASSFLGMNTEAFF; CDR3 DNA: TGTGCCAGCAGCTTCTTGGGTATGAACACTGAAGCTTTCTTT
D gene: -; V gene: TRBV28; J gene: TRBJ1-4; clone size: -; CDR3 protein: CASSLVEKLFF; CDR3 DNA: TGTGCCAGCAGTCTTGTCGAAAAACTGTTTTTT
D gene: -; V gene: TRBV5-1; J gene: TRBJ2-1; clone size: few; CDR3 protein: CASSLSSAGYNEQFF; CDR3 DNA: TGCGCCAGCAGCTTGTCTAGTGCGGGGTACAATGAGCAGTTCTTC